These 7 T cell receptor beta chains originate from one sample sequenced in a study of blood T cell repertoires in COVID-19. Repertoires were generated with immunoSEQ multiplex PCR, while TCRdb's copy carries only in-frame clones and drops some. The sample lists over 100,000 clones, approximately 81% seen once, with about 1.3% in the top ten. Sequencing was carried out using peripheral blood. All receptors derive from a man in his forties with acute or convalescent COVID-19.

V gene TRBV7-2 combines with J gene TRBJ2-4; 7 bases match TRBD1. CDR3 length equals 14 residues. From germline, CDR1 is SGHTA and CDR2 FQGNSA. J was trimmed by 3 bases and V by 2 bases; bases with no gene match: 1. The CDR3 sequence is CASSLSGGKNIQYF. CDR3 coding DNA: TGTGCCAGCAGCTTATCAGGGGGCAAAAACATTCAGTACTTC.

The rearrangement links TRBV21-1 to TRBJ2-7; TRBD1 is the table's D call, not checked against the DNA. TRBV21-1 is annotated as a pseudogene. This CDR3 spans 16 amino acids. The CDR3 sequence: CASSGRTDSLSYEQYF. The CDR3 nucleotides are TGTGCCAGCAGCGGTCGGACAGACTCCCTCTCCTACGAGCAGTACTTC.

A remark on this clone: The sample contains more than one DNA sequence encoding this CDR3. V is TRBV2 and J is TRBJ1-5; D remains unclear. Germline-derived CDR1 and CDR2 are SNHLY and FYNNEI. V gave up 7 bases and J gave up 2 bases, with 6 bases separating them. The CDR3 runs to 12 residues. The CDR3, as DNA: TGTGCCAGCACCACAGGCAATCAGCCCCAGCATTTT. It translates to CASTTGNQPQHF.

V usage is TRBV15 and J usage is TRBJ2-7; 8 nucleotides align to TRBD1. Germline-derived CDR1 and CDR2 are LNHNV and YYDKDF (reference sequence). The CDR3 covers 14 residues. V trimming: 5 bases; J trimming: 2 bases; junction bases outside the gene matches: 5. This chain's CDR3 is CATSGRTGPYEQYF. CDR3 sequence (DNA): TGTGCCACCAGCGGTCGGACAGGGCCCTACGAGCAGTACTTC.

The V and J genes are TRBV18 and TRBJ1-3, with D hard to call. Germline assignment: CDR1 KGHSH and CDR2 LQKENI. The CDR3 has 14 residues. Trimming removed 2 bases at V and 0 bases at J, with 5 bases between. As DNA, the CDR3 is TGTGCCAGCTCACCATCCCACTCTGGAAACACCATATATTTT. Translating it yields CASSPSHSGNTIYF. Using reference TRBV18 and TRBJ1-3 for the parts outside the CDR3, the full variable domain is NAGVMQNPRHLVRRRGQEARLRCSPMKGHSHVYWYRQLPEEGLKFMVYLQKENIIDESGMPKERFSAEFPKEGPSILRIQQVVRGDSAAYFCASSPSHSGNTIYFGEGSWLTVV.

The chain joins TRBV5-1 to TRBJ2-7; tentatively, D is TRBD2 (6 bases). Germline V gene data show CDR1 as SGHRS and CDR2 as YFSETQ. The CDR3 has 15 residues. Deletions cut 1 base from V and 4 bases from J, with 15 bases between. Here the CDR3 reads CASSLNSGGNYEQYF. CDR3 in DNA: TGCGCCAGCAGCTTGAATTCTGGGGGGAATTACGAGCAGTACTTC.

This clone was counted a few times. The chain couples TRBV11-2 to TRBJ2-1, with D hard to call. V lost 0 bases, J lost 6 bases, and 6 bases lay in between. The CDR3 spans 13 residues. The V gene's germline CDR1 is SGHAT and CDR2 FQNNGV. CDR3 sequence reads: CASSLDWANEQFF. CDR3 sequence (DNA): TGTGCCAGCAGCTTAGATTGGGCCAATGAGCAGTTCTTC. The entire variable domain, with the rest obtained from reference TRBV11-2 and TRBJ2-1, is as follows: EAGVAQSPRYKIIEKRQSVAFWCNPISGHATLYWYQQILGQGPKLLIQFQNNGVVDDSQLPKDRFSAERLKGVDSTLKIQPAKLEDSAVYLCASSLDWANEQFFGPGTRLTVL.